Listed here is a single TCR beta chain. Its antigen is unknown. The data stem from a study of T cells in tumors after PD-1 blockade. Turning to the study itself: Either cemiplimab 350 mg every 2 weeks or pembrolizumab 200 mg every 3 weeks was given. During anti-PD-1 treatment, some patients continued daily vismodegib 150 mg. Broader study findings: Peripheral recruitment is suggested, as some novel exhausted tumor clones were in pre-treatment blood.

TCRdb's copy holds only in-frame clones and misses some; the assay was immunoSEQ multiplex PCR. Of approximately 47,000 clones detected, around 85% appear once; the ten largest clones hold about 4%. Germline CDR1 and CDR2: MNHEY and SVGAGI. This CDR3 is built from 15 residues. Deletions cut 4 bases from V and 4 bases from J, with 16 bases between. This TCR was sampled from a human donor with basal cell carcinoma. The chain recombines TRBV6-5 with TRBJ1-1; D perhaps matches TRBD1 (5 bases). This specimen was PBMCs, taken before anti-PD-1 treatment. CDR3: CASSSGQGGGTEAFF. CDR3 nucleotide sequence: TGTGCCAGCAGTTCCGGTCAGGGTGGGGGCACTGAAGCTTTCTTT.